This T cell receptor (beta chain) was recorded in a study of CD8+ T cells in alopecia areata. Researchers took lesional scalp punch biopsies and peripheral blood from people who were alopecia areata patients. From PBMCs, CD4+ and CD8+ T cells were sorted. Reverse transcription of extracted RNA yielded cDNA, which provided the sequencing template. The repertoire was sequenced with immunoSEQ multiplex PCR; TCRdb's copy has only in-frame clones and lacks some. The table lists some 120,000 clones, around 50% of them singletons, with approximately 10% in the top ten. Points from the study as a whole: Especially in alopecia totalis/universalis, lesional scalp showed greater clonality than normal scalp did.

This clone appeared a single time. The antigen is unknown. The V gene's germline CDR1 is MNHEY and CDR2 SMNVEV (reference sequence). The CDR3 has 11 amino acids. The germline V and J ends were trimmed by 6 bases and 4 bases, with 6 bases remaining between them. This receptor was identified in a human donor with alopecia areata. The specimen sequenced was NKG2D-low CD8+ T cells sorted from blood. The genes are TRBV27 and TRBJ2-5; D is unresolved. The CDR3 spells CASRGRETQYF. CDR3 sequence (DNA): TGTGCCAGCAGAGGGCGAGAGACCCAGTACTTC.